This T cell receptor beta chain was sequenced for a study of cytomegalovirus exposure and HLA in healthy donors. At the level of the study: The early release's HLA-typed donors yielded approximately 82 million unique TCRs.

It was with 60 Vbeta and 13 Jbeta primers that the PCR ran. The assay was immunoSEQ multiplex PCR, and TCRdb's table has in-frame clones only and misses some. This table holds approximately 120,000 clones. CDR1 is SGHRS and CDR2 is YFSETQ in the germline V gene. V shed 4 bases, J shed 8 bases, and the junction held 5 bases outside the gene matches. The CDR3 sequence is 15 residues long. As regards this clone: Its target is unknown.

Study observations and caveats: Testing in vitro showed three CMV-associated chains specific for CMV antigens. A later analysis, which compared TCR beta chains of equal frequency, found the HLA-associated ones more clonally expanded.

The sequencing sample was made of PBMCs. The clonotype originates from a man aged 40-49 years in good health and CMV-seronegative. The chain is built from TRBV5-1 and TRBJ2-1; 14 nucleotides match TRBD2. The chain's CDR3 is CASSKGLAGVDEQFF. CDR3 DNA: TGCGCCAGCAGCAAGGGACTAGCGGGAGTTGATGAGCAGTTCTTC.